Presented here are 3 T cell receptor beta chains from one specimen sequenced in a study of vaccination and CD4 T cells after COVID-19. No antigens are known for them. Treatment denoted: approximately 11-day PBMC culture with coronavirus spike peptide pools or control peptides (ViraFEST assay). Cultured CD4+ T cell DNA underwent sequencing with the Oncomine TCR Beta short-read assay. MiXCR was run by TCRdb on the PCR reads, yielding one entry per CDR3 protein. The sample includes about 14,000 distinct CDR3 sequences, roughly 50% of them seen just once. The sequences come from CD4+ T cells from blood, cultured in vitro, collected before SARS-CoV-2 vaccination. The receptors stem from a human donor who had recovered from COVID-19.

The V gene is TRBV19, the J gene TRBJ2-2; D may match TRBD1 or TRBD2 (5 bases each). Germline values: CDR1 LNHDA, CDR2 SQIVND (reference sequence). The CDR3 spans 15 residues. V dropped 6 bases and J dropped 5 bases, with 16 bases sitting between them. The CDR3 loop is CASSAGQGGTGELFF. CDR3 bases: TGTGCCAGTAGCGCCGGGCAGGGCGGGACCGGGGAGCTGTTTTTT.

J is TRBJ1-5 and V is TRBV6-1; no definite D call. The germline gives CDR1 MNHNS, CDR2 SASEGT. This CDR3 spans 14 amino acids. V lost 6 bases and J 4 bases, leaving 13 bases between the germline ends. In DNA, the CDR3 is TGTGCCAGCAGCCCCGGACGGCAGAATCAGCCCCAGCATTTT. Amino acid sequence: CASSPGRQNQPQHF.

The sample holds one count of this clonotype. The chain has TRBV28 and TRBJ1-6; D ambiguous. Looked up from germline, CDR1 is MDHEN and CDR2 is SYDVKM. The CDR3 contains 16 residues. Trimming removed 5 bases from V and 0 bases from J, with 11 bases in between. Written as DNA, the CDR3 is TGTGCCAGCAGTCCTGGAAAGAGCTCCTATAATTCACCCCTCCACTTT. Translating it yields CASSPGKSSYNSPLHF.